Each of the 20 T cell receptor beta chains below was sequenced from the same sample in a study of shared clonotypes between healthy human individuals. Assay: immunoSEQ multiplex PCR; the TCRdb copy retains only in-frame clones and omits some. Here the sample spans 2,500,000 or so clones, around 90% being singletons. Sample: naive CD4+ T cells sorted from blood. The subset denotes: CD45RA+ positively selected. The receptors here all came from a man aged 18 to 30 in good health.

The chain is built from TRBV19 and TRBJ2-4; tentatively, D is TRBD1 or TRBD2 (6 bases each). The CDR3 contains 19 residues. V was shortened by 5 bases and J by 0 bases, with 23 bases between the two germline ends. Germline V gene sequence: CDR1 LNHDA, CDR2 SQIVND (reference sequence). The CDR3 reads CASSVRGDLTFSAKNIQYF. As DNA, the CDR3 is TGTGCCAGTAGTGTTAGGGGGGACTTAACCTTCTCAGCCAAAAACATTCAGTACTTC.

The genes are TRBV6-5 and TRBJ1-1, with 7 bases that match TRBD1. The germline gives CDR1 MNHEY, CDR2 SVGAGI. The junction had 1 base not matched to a gene; V was cut back by 6 bases and J by 0 bases. The CDR3 is 13 residues long. CDR3 coding DNA: TGTGCCAGCAGGGGACAGATGAACACTGAAGCTTTCTTT. It yields the protein CASRGQMNTEAFF.

The CDR3 loop is CASSPTGGGIYEQYF. CDR3 sequence (DNA): TGCGCCAGCAGCCCTACAGGGGGCGGAATCTACGAGCAGTACTTC. The chain joins TRBV5-1 to TRBJ2-7; 9 positions match TRBD1. Trimming cost V 4 bases and J 3 bases; bases outside gene matches: 8. This CDR3 has 15 residues. The V gene's germline CDR1 is SGHRS and CDR2 YFSETQ.

This rearrangement joins TRBV6-5 to TRBJ2-7; D not resolved. Per the germline V gene, CDR1 is MNHEY and CDR2 is SVGAGI. With 6 bases removed from V and 4 bases from J, the gap between germline ends came to 16 bases. The CDR3 loop spans 14 amino acids. DNA for the CDR3: TGTGCCAGCAGCCCCGACCGGCCAGATTACGAGCAGTACTTC. It specifies CASSPDRPDYEQYF.

The chain uses TRBV7-9 and TRBJ2-2, with D unresolved. Trimming left V 0 bases short and J 0 bases short, with 17 bases between. The CDR3 has 19 residues. Germline CDR1 and CDR2: SEHNR and FQNEAQ (reference sequence). The CDR3 region has the DNA TGTGCCAGCAGCTTAGCGATCACTTACAGACCACCGAACACCGGGGAGCTGTTTTTT. As protein: CASSLAITYRPPNTGELFF.

The J gene is TRBJ1-6, the V gene TRBV18, with 7 bases lining up with TRBD1. V lost 3 bases and J lost 4; bases outside the gene matches: 3. The CDR3 is 15 residues long. Germline-derived CDR1 and CDR2 are KGHSH and LQKENI. The CDR3 DNA follows: TGTGCCAGCTCACCGGGACAGCCTTATAATTCACCCCTCCACTTT. This codes for CASSPGQPYNSPLHF.

This chain links TRBV5-1 with TRBJ1-1; D may be TRBD1 (5 bases). The V and J ends lost 7 bases and 1 base respectively, with 14 bases between them. The CDR3 spans 14 residues. Germline V gene sequence: CDR1 SGHRS, CDR2 YFSETQ. CDR3 sequence reads: CASRDGGRNTEAFF. DNA for the CDR3: TGCGCCAGCCGTGACGGGGGAAGGAACACTGAAGCTTTCTTT. Together with reference TRBV5-1 and TRBJ1-1, the CDR3 gives the full variable domain: KAGVTQTPRYLIKTRGQQVTLSCSPISGHRSVSWYQQTPGQGLQFLFEYFSETQRNKGNFPGRFSGRQFSNSRSEMNVSTLELGDSALYLCASRDGGRNTEAFFGQGTRLTVV.

The chain joins TRBV5-4 to TRBJ2-1; D may be TRBD2 (6 bases). CDR1 and CDR2 (germline): SGHNT, YYREEE (reference sequence). V gave up 0 bases and J gave up 7 bases, with 11 bases separating them. The length of the CDR3 is 14 residues. The CDR3 nucleotides read TGTGCCAGCAGCTTGGGGGCGGGGACTAATGAGCAGTTCTTC. Protein product: CASSLGAGTNEQFF.

V usage is TRBV6-5 and J usage is TRBJ2-5; TRBD1 matches at 7 bases. The CDR3 consists of 16 residues. The V gene end was trimmed by 2 bases and the J gene end by 2 bases; junction bases not matched to a gene: 8. Germline CDR1 and CDR2: MNHEY and SVGAGI. DNA for the CDR3: TGTGCCAGCAGTTACCTTTCCAGGGGGAGTCAAGAGACCCAGTACTTC. Protein sequence: CASSYLSRGSQETQYF.

CDR3 in DNA: TGTGCCAGCAGTTACTCCGGGTGGGGGGATTCACCCCTCCACTTT. Translation: CASSYSGWGDSPLHF. V gene TRBV6-5 combines with J gene TRBJ1-6, with D perhaps matching TRBD1 (5 bases). Per germline, CDR1 MNHEY and CDR2 SVGAGI. CDR3 length: 15 amino acids. V was cut by 0 bases and J by 8 bases, with 11 bases left in between.

As for this clone: Other DNA sequences of this sample code for an identical CDR3. J is TRBJ1-5 and V is TRBV7-9; D might be TRBD1 (6 bases). Germline assignment: CDR1 SEHNR and CDR2 FQNEAQ (reference sequence). The CDR3 consists of 14 residues. V lost 5 bases to trimming and J lost 2 bases, with 10 bases between them. The CDR3 sequence: CASSPGAGNQPQHF. In DNA, the CDR3 is TGTGCCAGCAGCCCGGGGGCCGGCAATCAGCCCCAGCATTTT.

This chain links TRBV7-8 with TRBJ1-3, with 9 bases identical to TRBD1. Germline V gene lookup returns CDR1 SGHVS and CDR2 FQNEAQ. This CDR3 region has 16 residues. Trimming removed 1 base from V and 10 bases from J; junction bases left unmatched: 11. The CDR3 spells CASSLVLGTGSGTIYF. The CDR3 nucleotides are TGTGCCAGCAGCTTAGTCCTGGGGACAGGGTCAGGGACCATATATTTT.

As to this clone: Different DNA sequences within this sample yield the same CDR3. The V gene is TRBV5-1, the J gene TRBJ2-2; D remains unclear. Trimming took off 1 base at V and 1 base at J, with 5 bases between the two ends. The CDR3 spans 14 residues. Germline lookup yields CDR1 SGHRS and CDR2 YFSETQ. In DNA, the CDR3 is TGCGCCAGCAGCTTGAATGGGAACACCGGGGAGCTGTTTTTT. Its translation is CASSLNGNTGELFF.

J is TRBJ1-2 and V is TRBV5-1; TRBD1 agrees at 8 bases. The CDR3 is made up of 16 amino acids. V was clipped by 2 bases and J by 6 bases; unmatched bases: 12. Germline CDR1 reads SGHRS; CDR2 reads YFSETQ. The CDR3 region is CASSFQGADIMNGYTF. The CDR3 DNA reads TGCGCCAGCAGCTTCCAGGGGGCGGATATAATGAATGGCTACACCTTC.

On this clone itself: Distinct nucleotide sequences in the sample also encode this CDR3. This chain links TRBV20-1 with TRBJ2-7; D is uncertain. The CDR3 has 11 residues. The V and J ends lost 3 bases and 3 bases respectively, with 6 bases between them. Looked up from germline, CDR1 is DFQATT and CDR2 is SNEGSKA (reference sequence). This CDR3 reads CSARGLYEQYF. Written as DNA, the CDR3 is TGCAGTGCTAGGGGCCTCTACGAGCAGTACTTC.

This clone came up once. The chain is built from TRBV2 and TRBJ2-3; TRBD2 is a possible D gene (5 bases). V lost 1 base and J lost 4, with 15 bases in between. This CDR3 is built from 16 residues. CDR1 is SNHLY, CDR2 FYNNEI, per germline. The CDR3 reads CASSEGVVGGSDTQYF. In DNA form, the CDR3 reads TGTGCCAGCAGTGAAGGGGTAGTTGGAGGCTCAGATACGCAGTATTTT.

The chain carries TRBV25-1 and TRBJ1-3; D is uncertain. The CDR3 is 13 residues long. Between the trimmed V and J ends, which lost 6 bases and 3 bases, there was a span of 9 bases. CDR1 is MGHDK and CDR2 is SYGVNS in the germline V gene. DNA for the CDR3: TGTGCCAGCAGGAACCTAAATGGAAACACCATATATTTT. Translated: CASRNLNGNTIYF.

About this clone itself: This sample includes further DNA sequences coding for the same CDR3. The V call is TRBV5-1, the J call TRBJ1-1, with D possibly TRBD1 on 5 matching bases. This CDR3 contains 14 residues. Trimming cost V 2 bases and J 1 base, with 9 bases left between them. Germline V gives CDR1 SGHRS, CDR2 YFSETQ. The CDR3 loop reads CASSLGRENTEAFF. CDR3 nucleotides: TGCGCCAGCAGCTTAGGCAGGGAGAACACTGAAGCTTTCTTT.

As to this clone: This CDR3 is also generated by other DNA sequences in the sample. The chain links TRBV7-8 to TRBJ2-1; D is ambiguous. Trimming took 5 bases from V and 2 from J, leaving 13 bases between them. The CDR3 loop spans 15 amino acids. The germline V gene has CDR1 SGHVS and CDR2 FQNEAQ. CDR3 nucleotide sequence: TGTGCCAGCAGCCCCCCGGGTCTCCCCTACAATGAGCAGTTCTTC. Amino acids: CASSPPGLPYNEQFF.

The rearrangement uses TRBV5-1 and TRBJ2-6; D uncertain. This CDR3 has 15 amino acids. CDR1 and CDR2 (germline): SGHRS, YFSETQ. Trimming removed 1 base at V and 4 bases at J, with 9 bases between. The CDR3 nucleotides are TGCGCCAGCAGCTTGTTGGCGAGAGGGGCCAACGTCCTGACTTTC. Protein: CASSLLARGANVLTF. The whole variable domain, remainder taken from reference TRBV5-1 and TRBJ2-6, is KAGVTQTPRYLIKTRGQQVTLSCSPISGHRSVSWYQQTPGQGLQFLFEYFSETQRNKGNFPGRFSGRQFSNSRSEMNVSTLELGDSALYLCASSLLARGANVLTFGAGSRLTVL.